Below are 25 T cell receptor beta chains sequenced from a single sample in a study of blood T cell repertoires in COVID-19. The protocol was immunoSEQ multiplex PCR, while the TCRdb copy is restricted to in-frame clones and leaves out a portion. The sample holds 200,000 to 250,000 clones; around 88% are singletons and the top ten take roughly 3.7%. The sequencing input was PBMCs or T cells enriched from blood (not recorded which). The source is a woman aged 25 to 45 who had recovered from COVID-19.

The chain employs TRBV28 and TRBJ1-3; D call uncertain. The V and J ends lost 6 bases and 0 bases respectively, with 15 bases between them. The CDR3 has 16 residues. Germline V lookup: CDR1 MDHEN, CDR2 SYDVKM. The CDR3 DNA follows: TGTGCCAGCAGCCCCTGGGCCGATGGCTCTGGAAACACCATATATTTT. It specifies CASSPWADGSGNTIYF.

The V call is TRBV6-2 or TRBV6-3, the J call TRBJ2-7, with 7 bases aligning to TRBD1. This CDR3 is built from 17 residues. The junction had 8 bases not matched to a gene; V was cut back by 0 bases and J by 0 bases. Germline values: CDR1 MNHEY, CDR2 SVGEGT. CDR3 nucleotides: TGTGCCAGCAGTTACTCCCGGGGCAGGGGGTTCTCCTACGAGCAGTACTTC. Its translation: CASSYSRGRGFSYEQYF.

The V call is TRBV2, the J call TRBJ1-5, with D perhaps TRBD1 (6 bases). This CDR3 is 18 amino acids long. V shed 6 bases and J shed 0 bases, with 21 bases lying between them. Germline assignment: CDR1 SNHLY and CDR2 FYNNEI. The CDR3 bases are TGTGCCAGCAGCCCCCAACAAGGGGGACGGCTTAGCAATCAGCCCCAGCATTTT. Protein product: CASSPQQGGRLSNQPQHF.

J is TRBJ1-2 and V is TRBV27, with 8 bases lining up with TRBD1. The CDR3 totals 15 residues. Germline trimming cut 8 bases from V and 0 bases from J; bases unmatched to any gene: 8. The germline gives CDR1 MNHEY, CDR2 SMNVEV (reference sequence). The CDR3 DNA reads as TGTGCCAGCCTTGGAGGGACAGGATCTAACTATGGCTACACCTTC. Translating it yields CASLGGTGSNYGYTF.

This chain joins TRBV5-4 and TRBJ1-1, with TRBD1 matching over 7 bases. The trim removed 3 bases at V and 1 base at J, leaving 6 bases unmatched. The CDR3 extends over 15 amino acids. Germline V gene sequence: CDR1 SGHNT, CDR2 YYREEE (reference sequence). The CDR3 nucleotides read TGTGCCAGCAGCTATGGACAGGATTGGAACACTGAAGCTTTCTTT. This gives the protein CASSYGQDWNTEAFF.

This clone was counted a few times. The chain carries TRBV29-1 and TRBJ1-1, with no clear D. CDR1 and CDR2 from the germline V gene are SQVTM and ANQGSEA. This CDR3 has 12 residues. Trimming left V 7 bases short and J 2 bases short, with 11 bases between. The CDR3 region is CSGSYRNTEAFF. CDR3 nucleotides: TGCAGCGGCTCGTACAGAAACACTGAAGCTTTCTTT. Full variable domain (rest looked up from reference TRBV29-1 and TRBJ1-1): SAVISQKPSRDICQRGTSLTIQCQVDSQVTMMFWYRQQPGQSLTLIATANQGSEATYESGFVIDKFPISRPNLTFSTLTVSNMSPEDSSIYLCSGSYRNTEAFFGQGTRLTVV.

This clone occurred once. The chain combines TRBV7-3 with TRBJ2-3, with 8 bases lining up with TRBD1. V gave up 4 bases and J gave up 2 bases; unmatched junction bases: 14. This CDR3 region has 18 residues. Per the germline V gene, CDR1 is SGHTA and CDR2 is FQGTGA. The CDR3 loop reads CASSSPRTGRPITDTQYF. The CDR3, as DNA: TGTGCCAGCAGCTCCCCCCGGACAGGGCGCCCAATCACAGATACGCAGTATTTT. The variable domain in full, with the rest retrieved from reference TRBV7-3 and TRBJ2-3, is GAGVSQTPSNKVTEKGKYVELRCDPISGHTALYWYRQSLGQGPEFLIYFQGTGAADDSGLPNDRFFAVRPEGSVSTLKIQRTERGDSAVYLCASSSPRTGRPITDTQYFGPGTRLTVL.

V and J are TRBV4-3 and TRBJ1-2; no clear D gene. Trimming took off 0 bases at V and 4 bases at J, with 6 bases between the two ends. CDR1 and CDR2 from the germline V gene are LGHNA and YSLEER. There are 13 residues in the CDR3. The CDR3 reads CASSQDLAYGYTF. For the CDR3, the DNA is TGCGCCAGCAGCCAAGATCTGGCCTATGGCTACACCTTC.

The genes are TRBV11-3 and TRBJ2-1, with 14 bases identical to TRBD2. The J segment lost 6 bases and the V segment lost 5 bases, leaving 3 bases of the junction unmatched. Germline assignment: CDR1 SGHNT and CDR2 YENEEA. CDR3 size: 15 residues. CDR3 DNA sequence: TGTGCCAGCAGCCATGGGACTAGCGGGAGCAATGAGCAGTTCTTC. Protein product: CASSHGTSGSNEQFF.

In its sample, this clone was seen once. The CDR3 nucleotides read TGCGCCAGCAGCGTGCGGGGAGCCTACGAGCAGTACTTC. Translated, it gives CASSVRGAYEQYF. The gene calls are TRBV4-3 and TRBJ2-7, with TRBD2 as a possible D gene (6 bases). The CDR3 contains 13 residues. Trimming removed 5 bases at V and 2 bases at J, with 10 bases between. Germline V gene lookup returns CDR1 LGHNA and CDR2 YSLEER.

The gene calls are TRBV6-2 or TRBV6-3 and TRBJ2-1, with TRBD2 identical over 7 bases. Looked up from germline, CDR1 is MNHEY and CDR2 is SVGEGT. This CDR3 is built from 15 residues. The V segment lost 5 bases and the J segment 2 bases; nucleotides outside the gene matches: 6. CDR3 in DNA: TGTGCCAGCAGTAAAGAGCGGGAAGCCTACAATGAGCAGTTCTTC. Translating it yields CASSKEREAYNEQFF.

There are a few counts of this clone. The chain recombines TRBV3-1 (or the pseudogene TRBV3-2) with TRBJ1-3, with 7 bases identical to TRBD1. Germline-derived CDR1 and CDR2 are LGHDT and YNNKEL (reference sequence). After removal of 6 bases from V and 4 bases from J, the junction contained 3 bases not matched to a gene. CDR3 length: 13 residues. CDR3 nucleotide sequence: TGTGCCAGCAGAGGGACAGTAGGAAACACCATATATTTT. Protein product: CASRGTVGNTIYF.

The rearrangement links TRBV15 to TRBJ2-7; 9 positions agree with TRBD2. Germline assignment: CDR1 LNHNV and CDR2 YYDKDF (reference sequence). This CDR3 has 15 amino acids. The trim removed 5 bases at V and 1 base at J, leaving 6 bases unmatched. The CDR3 protein is CATSGGTSRSYEQYF. In DNA form, the CDR3 reads TGTGCCACCAGCGGCGGGACTAGCAGGTCCTACGAGCAGTACTTC.

This sequence joins TRBV7-2 and TRBJ1-2; 8 positions match TRBD1. The CDR3 is 14 amino acids. Germline CDR1 reads SGHTA; CDR2 reads FQGNSA. Trimming removed 3 bases from V and 6 bases from J; junction bases left unmatched: 6. CDR3 protein: CASSFGQGVDGYTF. CDR3 nucleotide sequence: TGTGCCAGCAGCTTTGGACAGGGAGTCGATGGCTACACCTTC.

The rearrangement joins TRBV5-1 to TRBJ2-2, with TRBD1 as a possible D gene (5 bases). Germline CDR1 reads SGHRS; CDR2 reads YFSETQ. The CDR3 is 14 amino acids. Trimming pared 6 bases from V and 2 bases from J, leaving 11 bases between. DNA of the CDR3: TGCGCCAGCACCGCGACAGCAAACACCGGGGAGCTGTTTTTT. This sequence encodes CASTATANTGELFF.

V gene TRBV19 combines with J gene TRBJ1-1; D gene unclear. The CDR3 runs to 15 residues. Germline CDR1 LNHDA, CDR2 SQIVND (reference sequence). Trimming removed 5 bases at V and 3 bases at J, with 16 bases between. CDR3 bases: TGTGCCAGTAGTGGGTTAGCGGGGATCGACACTGAAGCTTTCTTT. Protein sequence: CASSGLAGIDTEAFF.

This chain uses TRBV19 with TRBJ1-2; D remains unclear. The germline gives CDR1 LNHDA, CDR2 SQIVND (reference sequence). The CDR3 contains 14 residues. Trimming took off 3 bases at V and 5 bases at J, with 13 bases between the two ends. The CDR3 bases are TGTGCCAGTAGTATCCGGGGATGGCTTTATGGCTACACCTTC. Protein sequence: CASSIRGWLYGYTF.

V gene TRBV7-6 combines with J gene TRBJ1-5; 7 positions agree with TRBD1. J gave up 6 bases and V 3 bases, and 5 bases lay outside the gene matches. The CDR3 runs to 14 residues. Germline V gene data show CDR1 as SGHVS and CDR2 as FNYEAQ. The CDR3 DNA is TGTGCCAGCAGCTTGCGAGAGGGGGCTCAGCCCCAGCATTTT. Its protein product is CASSLREGAQPQHF.

The chain links TRBV19 to TRBJ1-5; tentative D call: TRBD1 (5 bases). The CDR3 sequence is 16 residues long. V was trimmed by 5 bases and J by 3 bases, leaving 17 bases between them. Germline V gene lookup returns CDR1 LNHDA and CDR2 SQIVND (reference sequence). The CDR3: CASSRYPRQSNQPQHF. The CDR3 bases are TGTGCCAGTAGTCGATACCCCCGACAGTCCAATCAGCCCCAGCATTTT.

The chain employs TRBV7-2 and TRBJ2-5; 7 nucleotides align to TRBD2. Germline V gene sequence: CDR1 SGHTA, CDR2 FQGNSA. The CDR3 is 13 amino acids. With V trimmed by 5 bases and J by 7 bases, 7 bases remained unmatched. CDR3 loop: CASSPTPGGTQYF. The CDR3 DNA reads as TGTGCCAGCAGCCCCACGCCGGGGGGGACCCAGTACTTC.

The chain is built from TRBV7-8 and TRBJ1-2; TRBD1 agrees at 9 bases. The V and J ends lost 5 bases and 8 bases, in that order; junction bases with no gene match: 18. This CDR3 has 17 residues. Germline lookup yields CDR1 SGHVS and CDR2 FQNEAQ. For the CDR3, the DNA is TGTGCCAGCAGCACCGCCGGGACAGGGAATTCAATCGGCGGCTACACCTTC. Amino acids: CASSTAGTGNSIGGYTF.

The chain links TRBV6-5 to TRBJ2-7, with 7 bases fitting TRBD2. The CDR3 is 14 amino acids. Losses at the gene ends were 5 bases for V and 6 bases for J; bases not matched to a gene: 10. Germline V gene lookup returns CDR1 MNHEY and CDR2 SVGAGI. Here the CDR3 DNA reads TGTGCCAGCAGTCAGGGAGGGACCCCCAGCGAGCAGTACTTC. Its protein is CASSQGGTPSEQYF.

The rearrangement links TRBV9 to TRBJ1-1; D may be TRBD1 (5 bases). Germline V gives CDR1 SGDLS, CDR2 YYNGEE. V lost 6 bases to trimming and J lost 1 base, with 16 bases between them. The CDR3 is 15 residues long. The CDR3 bases are TGTGCCAGCAAAACGGACCCGGGGGGGAACACTGAAGCTTTCTTT. Protein product: CASKTDPGGNTEAFF. Full variable domain (missing parts from reference TRBV9 and TRBJ1-1): DSGVTQTPKHLITATGQRVTLRCSPRSGDLSVYWYQQSLDQGLQFLIQYYNGEERAKGNILERFSAQQFPDLHSELNLSSLELGDSALYFCASKTDPGGNTEAFFGQGTRLTVV.

The chain has TRBV6-5 and TRBJ2-7; 11 bases fit TRBD1. V dropped 0 bases and J dropped 5; count of bases not matched to a gene: 6. Looked up from germline, CDR1 is MNHEY and CDR2 is SVGAGI. The CDR3 sequence is 16 residues long. The CDR3 spells CASSYSGTGGVHEQYF. For the CDR3, the DNA is TGTGCCAGCAGTTACTCCGGGACAGGGGGTGTCCACGAGCAGTACTTC.

This chain joins TRBV28 and TRBJ1-5; no clear D. CDR3 length: 16 amino acids. The V gene's germline CDR1 is MDHEN and CDR2 SYDVKM. The V gene lost 3 bases and the J gene lost 1 base, with 13 bases spanning the gap. CDR3 in DNA: TGTGCCAGCAGTTTGTCCGGGGTATACAGCAATCAGCCCCAGCATTTT. It encodes CASSLSGVYSNQPQHF. The whole variable domain, remainder taken from reference TRBV28 and TRBJ1-5, is DVKVTQSSRYLVKRTGEKVFLECVQDMDHENMFWYRQDPGLGLRLIYFSYDVKMKEKGDIPEGYSVSREKKERFSLILESASTNQTSMYLCASSLSGVYSNQPQHFGDGTRLSIL.